These T cell receptor beta chains were read from a single sample in a study of T cells in Graves' hyperthyroidism and ophthalmopathy. TCRdb analysed the multiplex PCR reads with MiXCR anew, one entry per CDR3 protein. The table has hundreds of thousands of distinct CDR3 sequences, over 11% seen once; the top ten hold under 30%. Sample: blood. These receptors came from a woman in her twenties or thirties with Graves' hyperthyroidism. Each CDR3 is given with its conserved first and last residue. Fields, in order: clone size, J gene, V gene, D gene, CDR3 protein, CDR3 DNA. The D gene is left open where the match is weak. Not all rows give a size; the values are once, few, many and, for expanded clones, a class.

few,TRBJ2-2,TRBV5-6,TRBD2,CASGPRGSGRPLLRGELFF,TGTGCCAGCGGACCGCGAGGTAGCGGGAGGCCCCTCCTTCGCGGGGAGCTGTTTTTT
many,TRBJ2-1,TRBV15,-,CATSRDRGAAYNEQFF,TGTGCCACCAGCAGAGATCGAGGGGCGGCCTACAATGAGCAGTTCTTC
many,TRBJ2-3,TRBV11-2,-,CASSPRGIRTSTDTQYF,TGTGCCAGCAGCCCGAGAGGAATTCGAACTAGCACAGATACGCAGTATTTT
few,TRBJ2-3,TRBV10-3,-,CAIGQSGTDTQYF,TGTGCCATCGGACAGTCAGGAACAGATACGCAGTATTTT
few,TRBJ2-4,TRBV27,-,CASSQNPLAKNIQYF,TGTGCCAGCAGTCAAAACCCACTAGCCAAAAACATTCAGTACTTC
many,TRBJ2-3,TRBV7-8,-,CASSRDAASTDTQYF,TGTGCCAGCAGTCGGGACGCCGCTAGCACAGATACGCAGTATTTT
many,TRBJ2-3,TRBV7-9,TRBD2,CASSLGEAGGPTDTQYF,TGTGCCAGCAGCTTAGGGGAGGCGGGAGGACCCACAGATACGCAGTATTTT
many,TRBJ1-1,TRBV15,-,CATSRDLDPNTEAFF,TGTGCCACCAGCAGAGATCTGGACCCGAACACTGAAGCTTTCTTT
-,TRBJ1-2,TRBV7-9,-,CASSLSAAGPLSGYTF,TGTGCCAGCAGCTTAAGTGCGGCAGGGCCCCTTAGCGGCTACACCTTC
many,TRBJ2-1,TRBV20-1,TRBD2,CSATGLAGDEGEQFF,TGCAGTGCGACGGGACTAGCGGGAGACGAGGGTGAGCAGTTCTTC